This T cell receptor beta chain appears in the sequencing data of a study of tumor-infiltrating lymphocytes in oesophageal squamous cell carcinoma. Germline-derived CDR1 and CDR2 are SGHTA and FQGTGA. The CDR3 extends over 14 amino acids. Trimming removed 5 bases at V and 6 bases at J, with 13 bases between. One entry per CDR3 protein, called by TCRdb with MiXCR from the PCR reads. The sample has over 12,000 distinct CDR3 sequences, roughly 47% seen once. The sequence derives from a male donor with esophageal squamous cell carcinoma. This chain links TRBV7-3 with TRBJ2-2, with D uncertain. The sequenced sample consisted of blood. CDR3 loop: CASSPFNGAGELFF. The CDR3 DNA reads as TGTGCCAGCAGCCCGTTCAATGGGGCCGGGGAGCTGTTTTTT. Full variable domain (missing parts from reference TRBV7-3 and TRBJ2-2): GAGVSQTPSNKVTEKGKYVELRCDPISGHTALYWYRQSLGQGPEFLIYFQGTGAADDSGLPNDRFFAVRPEGSVSTLKIQRTERGDSAVYLCASSPFNGAGELFFGEGSRLTVL.